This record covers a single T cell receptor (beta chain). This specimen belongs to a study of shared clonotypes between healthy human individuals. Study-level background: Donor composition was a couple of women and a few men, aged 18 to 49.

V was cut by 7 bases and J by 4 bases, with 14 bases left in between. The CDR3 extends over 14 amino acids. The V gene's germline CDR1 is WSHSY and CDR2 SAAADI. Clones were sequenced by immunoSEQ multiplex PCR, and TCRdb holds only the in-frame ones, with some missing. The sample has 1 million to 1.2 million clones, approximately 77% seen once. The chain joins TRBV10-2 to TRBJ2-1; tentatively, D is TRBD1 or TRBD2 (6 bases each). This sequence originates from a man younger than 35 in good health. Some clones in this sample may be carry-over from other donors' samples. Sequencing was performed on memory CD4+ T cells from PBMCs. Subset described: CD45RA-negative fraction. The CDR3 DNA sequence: TGCGCCAGCATTTTGTCGGGGGCGTACAATGAGCAGTTCTTC. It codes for CASILSGAYNEQFF.